The clone carrying this T cell receptor beta chain was found many times. Regarding time point: newly diagnosed GD, antithyroid drugs for less than 3 months. Isolated PBMC RNA provided the starting material for the TCR library. The length of the CDR3 is 13 residues. Germline V CDR1 and CDR2: SNHLY, FYNNEI. Library construction for TCR beta used iRepertoire HTBI primers and Arm-PCR of CDR3 regions. TCRdb recomputed calls from the multiplex PCR reads with MiXCR, one row per CDR3 protein. Among under 300,000 distinct CDR3 sequences listed, around 21% were seen once. These data come from a study of regulatory T cells in long-lasting Graves disease.

The origin of this receptor is a female donor with Graves disease. Sequenced material: peripheral blood mononuclear cells (PBMCs), taken at new diagnosis, from a patient treated with antithyroid drugs. The chain joins TRBV2 to TRBJ2-1; D is perhaps TRBD2 (6 bases). TRBJ2-5 explains the end of the DNA better; the J call may be wrong. The CDR3 loop reads CASRPGLVETQYF. The CDR3 DNA reads TGTGCCAGCAGGCCGGGACTTGTGGAGACCCAGTACTTC.